This T cell receptor (beta chain) appears in the sequencing data of a study of blood T cell repertoires in COVID-19. After removal of 5 bases from V and 5 bases from J, the junction contained 7 bases not matched to a gene. Germline CDR1 and CDR2: LGHDT and YNNKEL (reference sequence). This CDR3 is built from 15 residues. Generated by immunoSEQ multiplex PCR, the TCRdb table keeps only in-frame clones and is missing some. The table includes approximately 50,000 clones, around 81% detected once. The chain combines TRBV3-1 (or the pseudogene TRBV3-2) with TRBJ2-5; TRBD2 matches 11 bases. Material for sequencing was peripheral blood. This sequence was found in a woman aged 80 or over with COVID-19, enrolled during active disease. The CDR3 reads CASSSSGRAGETQYF. DNA of the CDR3: TGTGCCAGCAGCAGTAGCGGGAGGGCCGGTGAGACCCAGTACTTC.